The TCR beta chain under discussion was sequenced for a study of blood T cell repertoires in COVID-19. The CDR3 is 13 amino acids. The V end was cut by 1 base, the J end by 8 bases, with 9 bases between. Germline loops: CDR1 SGHTA, CDR2 FQGTGA. Repertoires were generated with immunoSEQ multiplex PCR, while TCRdb's copy carries only in-frame clones and drops some. The sample comprises 330,000 or so clones, over 80% of which are singletons, and around 10% rests with the top ten. The chain has TRBV7-3 and TRBJ2-1; TRBD1 might be the D (5 bases). This clonotype was sampled from a man aged 25 to 40 with COVID-19, enrolled during active disease. Sequencing was done on a sample of peripheral blood. The CDR3: CASSLKGYHEQFF. The CDR3 DNA follows: TGTGCCAGCAGCTTAAAGGGGTACCATGAGCAGTTCTTC.